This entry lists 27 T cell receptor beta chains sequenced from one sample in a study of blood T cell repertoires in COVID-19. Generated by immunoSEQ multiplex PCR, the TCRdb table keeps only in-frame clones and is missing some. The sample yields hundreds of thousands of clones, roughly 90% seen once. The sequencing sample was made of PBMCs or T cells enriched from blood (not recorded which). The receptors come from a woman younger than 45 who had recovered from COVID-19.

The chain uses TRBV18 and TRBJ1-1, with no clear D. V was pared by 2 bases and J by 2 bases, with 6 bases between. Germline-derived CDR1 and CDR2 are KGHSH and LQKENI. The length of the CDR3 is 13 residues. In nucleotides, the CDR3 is TGTGCCAGCTCACCAGTTATAAACACTGAAGCTTTCTTT. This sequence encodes CASSPVINTEAFF.

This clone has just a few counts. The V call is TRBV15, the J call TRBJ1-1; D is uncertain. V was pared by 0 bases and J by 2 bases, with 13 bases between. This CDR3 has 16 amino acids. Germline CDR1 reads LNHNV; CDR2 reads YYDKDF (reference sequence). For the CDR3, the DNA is TGTGCCACCAGCAGAGATCCGGGGAAGGGAAACACTGAAGCTTTCTTT. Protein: CATSRDPGKGNTEAFF.

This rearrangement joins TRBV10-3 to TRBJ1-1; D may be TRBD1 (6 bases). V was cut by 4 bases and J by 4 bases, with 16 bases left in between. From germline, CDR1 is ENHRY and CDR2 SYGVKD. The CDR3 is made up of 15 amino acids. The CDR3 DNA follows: TGTGCCATCAGTGGGCCTCCGGACAGCGGCACTGAAGCTTTCTTT. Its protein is CAISGPPDSGTEAFF.

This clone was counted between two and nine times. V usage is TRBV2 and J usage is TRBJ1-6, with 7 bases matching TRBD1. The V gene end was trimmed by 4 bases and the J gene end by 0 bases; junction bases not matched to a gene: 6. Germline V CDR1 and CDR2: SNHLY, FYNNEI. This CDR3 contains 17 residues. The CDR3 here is CASSVKGQSSYNSPLHF. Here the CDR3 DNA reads TGTGCCAGCAGTGTTAAGGGACAGAGCTCCTATAATTCACCCCTCCACTTT.

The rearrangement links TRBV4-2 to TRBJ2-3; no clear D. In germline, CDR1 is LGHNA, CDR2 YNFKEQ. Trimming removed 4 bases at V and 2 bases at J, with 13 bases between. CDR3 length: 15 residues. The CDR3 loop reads CASSPLSDYTDTQYF. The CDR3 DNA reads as TGTGCCAGCAGCCCTCTATCCGATTACACAGATACGCAGTATTTT.

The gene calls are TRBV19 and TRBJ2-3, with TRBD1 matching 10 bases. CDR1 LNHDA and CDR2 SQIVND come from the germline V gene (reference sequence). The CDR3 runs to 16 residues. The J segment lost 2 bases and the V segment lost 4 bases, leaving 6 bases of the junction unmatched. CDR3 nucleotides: TGTGCCAGTAGTACGGGGACAGGGGCCTTCACAGATACGCAGTATTTT. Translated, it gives CASSTGTGAFTDTQYF. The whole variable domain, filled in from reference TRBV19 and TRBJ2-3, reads DGGITQSPKYLFRKEGQNVTLSCEQNLNHDAMYWYRQDPGQGLRLIYYSQIVNDFQKGDIAEGYSVSREKKESFPLTVTSAQKNPTAFYLCASSTGTGAFTDTQYFGPGTRLTVL.

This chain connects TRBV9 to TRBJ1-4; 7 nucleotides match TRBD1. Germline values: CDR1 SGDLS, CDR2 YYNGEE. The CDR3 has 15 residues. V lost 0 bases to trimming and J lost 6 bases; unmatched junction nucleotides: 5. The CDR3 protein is CASSVAGGSHEKLFF. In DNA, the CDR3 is TGTGCCAGCAGCGTAGCAGGGGGGAGCCATGAAAAACTGTTTTTT.

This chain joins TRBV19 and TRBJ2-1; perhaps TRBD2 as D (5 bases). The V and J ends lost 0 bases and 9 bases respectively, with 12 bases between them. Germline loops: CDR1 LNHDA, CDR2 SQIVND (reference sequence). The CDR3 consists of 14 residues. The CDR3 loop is CASSIDGRRGEQFF. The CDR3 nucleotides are TGTGCCAGTAGTATAGATGGGCGCCGGGGTGAGCAGTTCTTC. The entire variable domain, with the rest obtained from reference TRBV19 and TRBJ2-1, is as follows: DGGITQSPKYLFRKEGQNVTLSCEQNLNHDAMYWYRQDPGQGLRLIYYSQIVNDFQKGDIAEGYSVSREKKESFPLTVTSAQKNPTAFYLCASSIDGRRGEQFFGPGTRLTVL.

DNA of the CDR3: TGTGCCACCAGCAGATTACAGGGGAAGGATTACGAGCAGTACTTC. Protein product: CATSRLQGKDYEQYF. J is TRBJ2-7 and V is TRBV15; 7 positions match TRBD1. Germline loops: CDR1 LNHNV, CDR2 YYDKDF (reference sequence). The CDR3 extends over 15 amino acids. V lost 2 bases and J lost 4; bases outside the gene matches: 8.

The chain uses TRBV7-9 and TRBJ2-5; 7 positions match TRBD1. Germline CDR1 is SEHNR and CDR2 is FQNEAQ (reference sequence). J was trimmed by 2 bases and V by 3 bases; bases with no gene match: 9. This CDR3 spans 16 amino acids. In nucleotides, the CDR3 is TGTGCCAGCAGCTTGCGGAGACAGGGTAGGCAAGAGACCCAGTACTTC. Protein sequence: CASSLRRQGRQETQYF.

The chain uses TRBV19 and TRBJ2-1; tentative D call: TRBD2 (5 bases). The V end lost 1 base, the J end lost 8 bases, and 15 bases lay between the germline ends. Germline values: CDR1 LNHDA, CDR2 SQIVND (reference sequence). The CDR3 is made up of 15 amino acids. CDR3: CASSIGAGPLDEQFF. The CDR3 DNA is TGTGCCAGTAGTATAGGGGCGGGCCCCCTCGATGAGCAGTTCTTC.

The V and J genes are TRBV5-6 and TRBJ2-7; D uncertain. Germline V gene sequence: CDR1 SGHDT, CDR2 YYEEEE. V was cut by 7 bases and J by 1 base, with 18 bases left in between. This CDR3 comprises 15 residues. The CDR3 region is CASGRWAPSSYEQYF. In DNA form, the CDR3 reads TGTGCCAGCGGGCGATGGGCCCCCTCTTCCTACGAGCAGTACTTC.

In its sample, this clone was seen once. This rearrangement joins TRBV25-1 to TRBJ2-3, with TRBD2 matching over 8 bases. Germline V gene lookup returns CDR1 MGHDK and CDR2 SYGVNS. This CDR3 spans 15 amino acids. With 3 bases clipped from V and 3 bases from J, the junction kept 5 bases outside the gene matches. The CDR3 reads CASSDPAGVTDTQYF. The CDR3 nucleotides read TGTGCCAGCAGTGATCCAGCGGGGGTTACAGATACGCAGTATTTT. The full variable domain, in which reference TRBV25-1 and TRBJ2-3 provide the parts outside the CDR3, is EADIYQTPRYLVIGTGKKITLECSQTMGHDKMYWYQQDPGMELHLIHYSYGVNSTEKGDLSSESTVSRIRTEHFPLTLESARPSHTSQYLCASSDPAGVTDTQYFGPGTRLTVL.

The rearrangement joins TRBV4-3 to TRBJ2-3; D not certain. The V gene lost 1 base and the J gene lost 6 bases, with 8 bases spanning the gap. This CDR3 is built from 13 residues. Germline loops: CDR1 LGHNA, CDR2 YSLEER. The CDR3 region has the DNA TGCGCCAGCAGCCAAGCTATCCCTGATACGCAGTATTTT. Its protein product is CASSQAIPDTQYF.

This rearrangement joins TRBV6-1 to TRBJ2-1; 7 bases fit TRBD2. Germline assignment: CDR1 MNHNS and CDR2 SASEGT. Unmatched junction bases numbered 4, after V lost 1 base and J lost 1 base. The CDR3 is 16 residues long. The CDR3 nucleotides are TGTGCCAGCAGTGAAGACGTGGGACTATCCTACAATGAGCAGTTCTTC. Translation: CASSEDVGLSYNEQFF.

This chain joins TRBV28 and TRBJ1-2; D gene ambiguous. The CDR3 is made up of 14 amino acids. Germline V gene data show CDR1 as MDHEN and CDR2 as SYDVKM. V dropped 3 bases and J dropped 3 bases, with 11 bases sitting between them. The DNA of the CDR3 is TGTGCCAGCAGTTTCGAGGATTTTGACTATGGCTACACCTTC. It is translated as CASSFEDFDYGYTF.

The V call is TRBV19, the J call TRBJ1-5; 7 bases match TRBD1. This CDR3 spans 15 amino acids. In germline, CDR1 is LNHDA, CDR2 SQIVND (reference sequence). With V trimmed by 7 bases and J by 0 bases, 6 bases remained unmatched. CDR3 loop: CASIDRVNSNQPQHF. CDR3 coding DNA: TGTGCCAGTATAGACAGGGTAAATAGCAATCAGCCCCAGCATTTT.

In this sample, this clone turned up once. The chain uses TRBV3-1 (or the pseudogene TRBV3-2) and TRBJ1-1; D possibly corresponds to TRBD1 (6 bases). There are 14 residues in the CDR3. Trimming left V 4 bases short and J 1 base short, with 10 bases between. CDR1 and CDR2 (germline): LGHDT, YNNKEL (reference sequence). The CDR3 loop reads CASSPRQANTEAFF. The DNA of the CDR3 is TGTGCCAGCAGCCCCCGACAGGCGAACACTGAAGCTTTCTTT.

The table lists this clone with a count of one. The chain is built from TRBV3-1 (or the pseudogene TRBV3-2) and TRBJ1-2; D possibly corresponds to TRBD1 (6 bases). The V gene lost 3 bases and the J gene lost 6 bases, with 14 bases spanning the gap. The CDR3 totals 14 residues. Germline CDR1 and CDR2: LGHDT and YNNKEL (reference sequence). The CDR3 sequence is CASSHGGRGNGYTF. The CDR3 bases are TGTGCCAGCAGCCACGGAGGCAGGGGAAATGGCTACACCTTC.

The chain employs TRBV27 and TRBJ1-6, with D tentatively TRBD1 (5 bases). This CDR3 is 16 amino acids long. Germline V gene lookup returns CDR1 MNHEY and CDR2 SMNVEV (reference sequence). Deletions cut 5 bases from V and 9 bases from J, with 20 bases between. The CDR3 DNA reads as TGTGCCAGCAGTACTATAACCGGGGGGATTTCTTCACCCCTCCACTTT. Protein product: CASSTITGGISSPLHF.

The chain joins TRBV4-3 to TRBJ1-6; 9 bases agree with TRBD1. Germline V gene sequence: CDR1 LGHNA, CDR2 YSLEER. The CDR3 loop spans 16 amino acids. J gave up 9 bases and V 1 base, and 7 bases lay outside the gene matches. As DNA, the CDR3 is TGCGCCAGCAGCCAAGGTTGGACAGGGGAGGGTTCACCCCTCCACTTT. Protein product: CASSQGWTGEGSPLHF.

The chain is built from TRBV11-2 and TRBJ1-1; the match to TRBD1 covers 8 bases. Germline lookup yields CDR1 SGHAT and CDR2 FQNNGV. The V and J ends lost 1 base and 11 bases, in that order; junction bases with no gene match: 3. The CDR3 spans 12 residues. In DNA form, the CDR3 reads TGTGCCAGCAGCTTAGTCAGGGGGCAGGCTTTCTTT. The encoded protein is CASSLVRGQAFF.

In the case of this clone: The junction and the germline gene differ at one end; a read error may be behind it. The CDR3 bases are TGTGCCAGCAGCTTAGGGCAGGGGAACGCTGAAGCTTTCTTT. It yields the protein CASSLGQGNAEAFF. V gene TRBV13 combines with J gene TRBJ1-1; D perhaps matches TRBD1 (6 bases). The V gene's germline CDR1 is PRHDT and CDR2 FYEKMQ (reference sequence). This CDR3 is built from 14 residues.

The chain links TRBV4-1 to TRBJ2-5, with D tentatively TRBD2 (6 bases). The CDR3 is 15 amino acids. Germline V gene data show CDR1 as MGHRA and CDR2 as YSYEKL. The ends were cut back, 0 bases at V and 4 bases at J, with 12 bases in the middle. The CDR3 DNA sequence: TGCGCCAGCAGCCAAGATTGGGGACTGGGAGAGACCCAGTACTTC. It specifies CASSQDWGLGETQYF.

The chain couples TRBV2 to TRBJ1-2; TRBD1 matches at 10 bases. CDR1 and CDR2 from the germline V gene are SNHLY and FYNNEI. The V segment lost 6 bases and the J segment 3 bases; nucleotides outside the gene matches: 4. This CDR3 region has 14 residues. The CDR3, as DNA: TGTGCCAGCAGAGCCGGGACAGGGGACTATGGCTACACCTTC. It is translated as CASRAGTGDYGYTF.

DNA for the CDR3: TGCGCCAGCAGACCCGACAGGAACTATGGCTACACCTTC. Translating gives CASRPDRNYGYTF. The chain recombines TRBV10-1 with TRBJ1-2; tentatively, D is TRBD1 (6 bases). The CDR3 consists of 13 residues. Trimming stripped 6 bases from V and 2 bases from J, with 10 bases between. Germline CDR1 WNHNN, CDR2 SYGVQD (reference sequence).

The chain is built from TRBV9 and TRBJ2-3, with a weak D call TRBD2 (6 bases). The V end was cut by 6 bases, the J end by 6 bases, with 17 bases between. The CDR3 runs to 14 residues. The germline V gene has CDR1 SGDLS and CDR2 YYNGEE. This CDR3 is CASTPGGLADTQYF. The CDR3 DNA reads TGTGCCAGCACCCCCGGGGGTTTGGCGGATACGCAGTATTTT.